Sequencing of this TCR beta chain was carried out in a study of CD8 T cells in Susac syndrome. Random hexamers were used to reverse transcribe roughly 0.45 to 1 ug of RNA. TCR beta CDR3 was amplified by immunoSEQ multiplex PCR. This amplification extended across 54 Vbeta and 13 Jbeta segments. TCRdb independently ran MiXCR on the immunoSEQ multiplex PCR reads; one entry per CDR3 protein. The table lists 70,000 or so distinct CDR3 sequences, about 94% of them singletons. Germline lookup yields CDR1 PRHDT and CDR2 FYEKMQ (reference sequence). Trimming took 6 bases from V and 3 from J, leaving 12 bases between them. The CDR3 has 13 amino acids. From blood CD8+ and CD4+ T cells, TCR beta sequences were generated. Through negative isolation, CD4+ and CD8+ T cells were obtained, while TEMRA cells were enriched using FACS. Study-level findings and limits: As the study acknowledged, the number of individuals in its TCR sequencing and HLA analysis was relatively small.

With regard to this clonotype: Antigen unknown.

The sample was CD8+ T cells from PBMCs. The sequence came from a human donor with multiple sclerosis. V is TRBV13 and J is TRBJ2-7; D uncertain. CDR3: CASSSGRNYEQYF. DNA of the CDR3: TGTGCCAGCAGTTCCGGACGGAACTACGAGCAGTACTTC.